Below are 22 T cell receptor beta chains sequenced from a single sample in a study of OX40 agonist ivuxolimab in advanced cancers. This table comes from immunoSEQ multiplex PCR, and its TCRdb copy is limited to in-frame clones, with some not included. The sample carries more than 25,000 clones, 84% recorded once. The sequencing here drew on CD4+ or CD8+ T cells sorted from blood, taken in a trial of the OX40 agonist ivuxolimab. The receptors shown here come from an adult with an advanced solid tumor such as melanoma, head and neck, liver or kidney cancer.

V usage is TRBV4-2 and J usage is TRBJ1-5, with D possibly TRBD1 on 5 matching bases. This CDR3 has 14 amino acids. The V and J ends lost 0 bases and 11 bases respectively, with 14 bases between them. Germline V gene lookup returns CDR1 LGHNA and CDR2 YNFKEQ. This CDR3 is CASSQEQGAPSQHF. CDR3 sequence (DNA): TGTGCCAGCAGCCAAGAACAAGGGGCCCCATCCCAGCATTTT.

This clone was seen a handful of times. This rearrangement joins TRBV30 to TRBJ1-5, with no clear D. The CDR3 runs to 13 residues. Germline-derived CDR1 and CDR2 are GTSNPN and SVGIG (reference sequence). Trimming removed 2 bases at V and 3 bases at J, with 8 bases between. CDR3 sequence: CAWSYDNNQPQHF. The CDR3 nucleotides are TGTGCCTGGAGTTACGATAACAATCAGCCCCAGCATTTT.

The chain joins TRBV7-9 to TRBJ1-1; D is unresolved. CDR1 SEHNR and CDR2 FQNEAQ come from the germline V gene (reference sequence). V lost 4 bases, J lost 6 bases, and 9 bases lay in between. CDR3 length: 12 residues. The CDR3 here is CASSWKSAEAFF. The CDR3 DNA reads TGTGCCAGCAGCTGGAAGTCGGCTGAAGCTTTCTTT.

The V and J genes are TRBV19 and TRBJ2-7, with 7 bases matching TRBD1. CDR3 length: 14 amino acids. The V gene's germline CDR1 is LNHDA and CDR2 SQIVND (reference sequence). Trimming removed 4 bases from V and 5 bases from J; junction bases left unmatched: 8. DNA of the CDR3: TGTGCCAGTAGTACTACAGGGGCCTGGAACGAGCAGTACTTC. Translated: CASSTTGAWNEQYF.

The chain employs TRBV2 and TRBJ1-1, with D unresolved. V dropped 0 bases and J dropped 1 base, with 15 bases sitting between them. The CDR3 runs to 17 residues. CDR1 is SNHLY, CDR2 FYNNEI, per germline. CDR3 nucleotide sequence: TGTGCCAGCAGTGAAGCTGAACAGTCCGGGTGGAACACTGAAGCTTTCTTT. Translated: CASSEAEQSGWNTEAFF.

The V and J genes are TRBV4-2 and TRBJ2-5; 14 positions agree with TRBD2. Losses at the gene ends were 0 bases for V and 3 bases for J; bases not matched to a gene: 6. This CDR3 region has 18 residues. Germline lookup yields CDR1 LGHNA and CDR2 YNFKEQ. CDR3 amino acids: CASSQDWATSGGEETQYF. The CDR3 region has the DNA TGTGCCAGCAGCCAAGATTGGGCGACTAGCGGGGGGGAAGAGACCCAGTACTTC.

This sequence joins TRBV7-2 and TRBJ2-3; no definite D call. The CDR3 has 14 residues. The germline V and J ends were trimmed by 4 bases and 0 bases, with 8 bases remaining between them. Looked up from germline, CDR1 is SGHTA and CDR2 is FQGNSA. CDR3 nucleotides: TGTGCCAGCAGCTCTTCTCTGAGCACAGATACGCAGTATTTT. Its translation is CASSSSLSTDTQYF.

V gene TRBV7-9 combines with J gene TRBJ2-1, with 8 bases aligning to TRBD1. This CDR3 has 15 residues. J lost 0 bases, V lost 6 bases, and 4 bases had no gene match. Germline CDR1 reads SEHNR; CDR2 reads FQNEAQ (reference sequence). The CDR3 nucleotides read TGTGCCAGCAGTTCGGACAGGGACTCCTACAATGAGCAGTTCTTC. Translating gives CASSSDRDSYNEQFF.

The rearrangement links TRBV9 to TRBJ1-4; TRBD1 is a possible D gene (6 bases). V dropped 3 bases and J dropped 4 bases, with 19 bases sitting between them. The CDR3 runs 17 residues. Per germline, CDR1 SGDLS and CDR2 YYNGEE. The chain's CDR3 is CASSADRLAGINEKLFF. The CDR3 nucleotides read TGTGCCAGCAGCGCAGACAGGCTGGCGGGGATTAATGAAAAACTGTTTTTT.

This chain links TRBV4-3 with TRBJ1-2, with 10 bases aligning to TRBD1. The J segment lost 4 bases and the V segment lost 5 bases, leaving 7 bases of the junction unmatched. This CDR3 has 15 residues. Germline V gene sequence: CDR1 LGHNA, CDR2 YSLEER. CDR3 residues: CASSYSGTGAYGYTF. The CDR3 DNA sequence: TGCGCCAGCAGCTATTCCGGGACAGGGGCCTATGGCTACACCTTC.

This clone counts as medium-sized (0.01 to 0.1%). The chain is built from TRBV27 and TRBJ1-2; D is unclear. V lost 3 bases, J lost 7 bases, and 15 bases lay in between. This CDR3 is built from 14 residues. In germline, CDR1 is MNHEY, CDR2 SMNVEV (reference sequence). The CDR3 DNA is TGTGCCAGCAGTTTGGGCAGCCCAGAGGGTGGCTACACCTTC. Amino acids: CASSLGSPEGGYTF.

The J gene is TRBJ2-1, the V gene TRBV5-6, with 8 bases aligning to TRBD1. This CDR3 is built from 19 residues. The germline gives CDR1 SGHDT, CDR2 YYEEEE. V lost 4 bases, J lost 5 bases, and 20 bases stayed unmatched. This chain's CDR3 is CASSHKPHRTGNKDNEQFF. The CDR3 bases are TGTGCCAGCAGCCACAAACCACATCGGACAGGGAACAAGGACAATGAGCAGTTCTTC.

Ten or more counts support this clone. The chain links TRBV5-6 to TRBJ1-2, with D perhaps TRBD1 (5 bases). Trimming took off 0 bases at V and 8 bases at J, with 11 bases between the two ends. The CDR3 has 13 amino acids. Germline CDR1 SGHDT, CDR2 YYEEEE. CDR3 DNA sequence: TGTGCCAGCAGCTTGGTGACCGGGGCGGGCTACACCTTC. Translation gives CASSLVTGAGYTF.

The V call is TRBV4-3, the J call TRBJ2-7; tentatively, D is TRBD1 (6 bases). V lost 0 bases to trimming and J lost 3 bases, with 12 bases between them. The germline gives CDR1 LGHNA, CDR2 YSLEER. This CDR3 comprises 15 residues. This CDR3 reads CASSQDLGQFYEQYF. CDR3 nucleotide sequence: TGCGCCAGCAGCCAAGACCTTGGACAGTTCTACGAGCAGTACTTC.

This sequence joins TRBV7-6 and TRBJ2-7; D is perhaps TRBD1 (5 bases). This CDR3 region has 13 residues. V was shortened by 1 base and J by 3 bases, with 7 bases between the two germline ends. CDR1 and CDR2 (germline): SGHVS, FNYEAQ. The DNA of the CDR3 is TGTGCCAGCAGCTTAGGTAGGGGCTACGAGCAGTACTTC. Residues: CASSLGRGYEQYF.

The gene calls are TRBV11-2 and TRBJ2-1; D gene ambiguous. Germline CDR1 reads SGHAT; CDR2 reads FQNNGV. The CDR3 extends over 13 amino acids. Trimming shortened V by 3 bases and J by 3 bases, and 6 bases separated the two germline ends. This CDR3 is CASSLGSYNEQFF. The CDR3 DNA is TGTGCCAGCAGCTTGGGCAGCTACAATGAGCAGTTCTTC.

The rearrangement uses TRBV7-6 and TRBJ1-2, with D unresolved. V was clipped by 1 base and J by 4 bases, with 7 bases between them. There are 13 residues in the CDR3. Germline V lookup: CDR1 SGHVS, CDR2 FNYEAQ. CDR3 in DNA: TGTGCCAGCAGCTTAGGAGGGCCCTATGGCTACACCTTC. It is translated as CASSLGGPYGYTF. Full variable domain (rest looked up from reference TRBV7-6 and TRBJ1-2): GAGVSQSPRYKVTKRGQDVALRCDPISGHVSLYWYRQALGQGPEFLTYFNYEAQQDKSGLPNDRFSAERPEGSISTLTIQRTEQRDSAMYRCASSLGGPYGYTFGSGTRLTVV.

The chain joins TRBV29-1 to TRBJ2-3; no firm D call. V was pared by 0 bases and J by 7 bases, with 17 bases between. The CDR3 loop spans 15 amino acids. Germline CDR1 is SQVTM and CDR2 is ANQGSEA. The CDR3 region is CSVEEGIQQVNTQYF. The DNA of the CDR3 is TGCAGCGTTGAAGAAGGGATACAGCAGGTGAATACGCAGTATTTT.

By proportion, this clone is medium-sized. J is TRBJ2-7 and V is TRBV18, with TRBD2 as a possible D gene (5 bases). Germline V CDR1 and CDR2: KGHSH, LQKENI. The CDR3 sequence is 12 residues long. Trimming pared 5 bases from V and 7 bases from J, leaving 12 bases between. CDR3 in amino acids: CASSSPPGEQYF. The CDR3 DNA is TGTGCCAGCTCATCTCCCCCGGGAGAGCAGTACTTC.

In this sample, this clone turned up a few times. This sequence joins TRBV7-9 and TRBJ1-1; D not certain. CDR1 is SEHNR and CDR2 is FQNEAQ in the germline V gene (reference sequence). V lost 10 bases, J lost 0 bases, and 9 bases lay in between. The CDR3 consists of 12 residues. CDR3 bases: TGTGCCAACCGCGGTATGAACACTGAAGCTTTCTTT. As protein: CANRGMNTEAFF.

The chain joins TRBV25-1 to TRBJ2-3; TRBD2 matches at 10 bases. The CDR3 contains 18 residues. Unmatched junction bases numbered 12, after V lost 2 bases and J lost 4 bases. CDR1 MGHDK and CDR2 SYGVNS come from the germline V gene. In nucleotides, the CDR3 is TGTGCCAGCAGTGAACTCCCATCTTCTAGCGGGAGCGCAGATACGCAGTATTTT. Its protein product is CASSELPSSSGSADTQYF.

The CDR3 sequence is CASSYSWRGSDGYTF. The CDR3 DNA is TGTGCCAGCAGTTACTCGTGGCGGGGGTCAGATGGCTACACCTTC. The V gene is TRBV6-5, the J gene TRBJ1-2; D perhaps matches TRBD1 (5 bases). There are 15 residues in the CDR3. CDR1 MNHEY and CDR2 SVGAGI come from the germline V gene. Trimming took off 0 bases at V and 6 bases at J, with 14 bases between the two ends.